In this sample, the clone carrying this TCR beta chain turned up many times. Building of the TCR beta libraries involved iRepertoire HTBI primers and Arm-PCR of CDR3 regions. MiXCR was run by TCRdb on the multiplex PCR reads, yielding one entry per CDR3 protein. The sample records roughly 530,000 distinct CDR3 sequences, more than 15% being singletons. The time point is: newly diagnosed GD, antithyroid drugs for less than 3 months. Extracted RNA from PBMCs served as the source of the TCR library. A peripheral blood sample, around 8.5 milliliters in volume, was drawn into EDTA tubes. The data originate from a study of regulatory T cells in long-lasting Graves disease. These sequences were also reported in another study, on T cells in Graves' hyperthyroidism and ophthalmopathy.

This receptor was taken from a woman in her forties or fifties with Graves disease. Source: peripheral blood mononuclear cells (PBMCs), taken at new diagnosis, from a patient treated with antithyroid drugs.

CDR3 amino acids: CASSVLRRQETQYF. CDR3 coding DNA: TGTGCCAGCAGTGTTTTAAGGAGACAAGAGACCCAGTACTTC. The rearrangement joins TRBV2 to TRBJ2-5, with D hard to call. The germline CDR1 and CDR2 sequences are SNHLY and FYNNEI. This CDR3 has 14 amino acids. The V gene lost 4 bases and the J gene lost 2 bases, with 11 bases spanning the gap.